This TCR beta chain was captured by sequencing in a study of cytomegalovirus exposure and HLA in healthy donors. Primers included in the PCR were 60 Vbeta and 13 Jbeta primers. Under the authors' procedure: The count from a later analysis was 65 million to 90 million unique TCR beta chains, around 10 million of them shared. Libraries were prepared by immunoSEQ multiplex PCR; TCRdb keeps only in-frame clonotypes and omits some of them. Clone size and the V and J calls come from that table; the DNA yielded D and trimming. The sample records 95,000 to 150,000 clones, around 80% being singletons. General study findings and limits: TCR beta chain V- and J-gene trimming was linked, in a later analysis, to a missense variant in DCLRE1C. Sequencing probably produced one cluster of sequence variants that were highly shared. Analyzed later, most CMV-associated TCR beta chains appeared HLA-restricted.

The CDR3 runs to 15 residues. Looked up from germline, CDR1 is SSHAT and CDR2 is FNYEAQ (reference sequence). Concerning this clone: Its matching antigen is unknown. A junction end diverges from the germline sequence, so it may reflect a read error.

The receptor was isolated from a man aged 45-65 years in good health and CMV-seronegative. The sample taken for sequencing was PBMCs. The chain has TRBV7-7 and TRBJ2-3, with D possibly being TRBD1 (10 bases). CDR3 nucleotides: TGTGCTAGCAGCGGGGGGACAGGGGTCGCAGATACGCAGTATTTT. This gives the protein CASSGGTGVADTQYF.